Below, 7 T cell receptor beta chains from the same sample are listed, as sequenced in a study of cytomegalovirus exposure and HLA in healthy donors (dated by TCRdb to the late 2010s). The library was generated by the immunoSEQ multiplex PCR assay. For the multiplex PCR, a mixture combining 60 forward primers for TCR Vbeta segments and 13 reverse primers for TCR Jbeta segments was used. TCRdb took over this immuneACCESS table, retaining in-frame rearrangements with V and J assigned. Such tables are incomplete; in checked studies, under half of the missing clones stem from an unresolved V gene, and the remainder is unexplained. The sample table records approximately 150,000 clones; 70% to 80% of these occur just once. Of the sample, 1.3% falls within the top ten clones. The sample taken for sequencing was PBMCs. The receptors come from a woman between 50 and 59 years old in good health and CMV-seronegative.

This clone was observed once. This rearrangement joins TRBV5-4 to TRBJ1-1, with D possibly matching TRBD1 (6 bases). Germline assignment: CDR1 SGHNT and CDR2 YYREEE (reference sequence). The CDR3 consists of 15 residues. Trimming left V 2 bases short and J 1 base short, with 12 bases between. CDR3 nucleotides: TGTGCCAGCAGCTTTGGCTCCAGGGGGAACACTGAAGCTTTCTTT. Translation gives CASSFGSRGNTEAFF.

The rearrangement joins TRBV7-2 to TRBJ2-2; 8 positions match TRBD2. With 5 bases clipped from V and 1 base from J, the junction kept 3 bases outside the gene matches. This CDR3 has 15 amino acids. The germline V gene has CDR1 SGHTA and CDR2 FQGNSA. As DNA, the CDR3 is TGTGCCAGCAGCATTACTAGCGGGAACACCGGGGAGCTGTTTTTT. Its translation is CASSITSGNTGELFF.

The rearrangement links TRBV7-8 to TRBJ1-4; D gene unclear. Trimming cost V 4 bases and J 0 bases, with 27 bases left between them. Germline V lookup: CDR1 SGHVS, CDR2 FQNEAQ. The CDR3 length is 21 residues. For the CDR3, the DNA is TGTGCCAGCAGCTCTCCCATTCCAAGACGGAGGGCCGATGCAACTAATGAAAAACTGTTTTTT. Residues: CASSSPIPRRRADATNEKLFF.

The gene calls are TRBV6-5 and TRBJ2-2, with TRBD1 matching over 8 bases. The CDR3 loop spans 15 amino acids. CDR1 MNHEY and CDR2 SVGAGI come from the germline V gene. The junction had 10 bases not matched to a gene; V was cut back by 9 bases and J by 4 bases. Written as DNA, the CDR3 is TGTGCCAGTTTCCTTATGGGGACAGGCACCGGGGAGCTGTTTTTT. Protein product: CASFLMGTGTGELFF.

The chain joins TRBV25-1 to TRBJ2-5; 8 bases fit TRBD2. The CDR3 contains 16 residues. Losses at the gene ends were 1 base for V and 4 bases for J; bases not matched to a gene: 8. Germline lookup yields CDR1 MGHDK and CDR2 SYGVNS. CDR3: CASSESRGGRRETQYF. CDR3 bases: TGTGCCAGCAGTGAATCTCGGGGGGGCAGGAGAGAGACCCAGTACTTC.

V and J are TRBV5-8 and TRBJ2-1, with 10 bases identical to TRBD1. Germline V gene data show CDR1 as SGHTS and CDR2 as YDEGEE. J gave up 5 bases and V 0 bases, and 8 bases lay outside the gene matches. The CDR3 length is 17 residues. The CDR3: CASSLVFGTGVNNEQFF. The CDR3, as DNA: TGTGCCAGCAGCTTGGTATTTGGGACAGGGGTGAACAATGAGCAGTTCTTC.

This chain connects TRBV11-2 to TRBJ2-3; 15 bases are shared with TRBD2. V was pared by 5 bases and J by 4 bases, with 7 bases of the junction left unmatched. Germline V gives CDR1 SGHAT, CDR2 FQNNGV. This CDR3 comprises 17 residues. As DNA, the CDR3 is TGTGCCAGCAGCCCTGGACTAGCGGGGGGGCAAGCAGATACGCAGTATTTT. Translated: CASSPGLAGGQADTQYF.